This TCR beta chain derives from a study of blood T cell repertoires in COVID-19. CDR1 SNHLY and CDR2 FYNNEI come from the germline V gene. The CDR3 is made up of 16 amino acids. Trimming left V 4 bases short and J 0 bases short, with 10 bases between. How the authors handled the data: Estimation of nucleated cell counts was performed using reference gene primer amplification. Some clones are missing from TCRdb's copy, which holds only in-frame ones; the method was immunoSEQ multiplex PCR. That table is the source of V, J and clone size, and D and trimming were worked out from the DNA. The sample holds about 210,000 clones; approximately 83% are singletons and the top ten take 3% to 4%. Residents of about two dozen US areas, aged about 18 to 100 years, made up the participants. Cohorts were determined from participant-reported clinical history.

What was sequenced was PBMCs or T cells enriched from blood (not recorded which). The TCR originated in a woman aged 40 to 49 with acute COVID-19. This chain links TRBV2 with TRBJ2-6; possibly TRBD1 for D (6 bases). Written as DNA, the CDR3 is TGTGCCAGCAGTGGGGACACTTACTCTGGGGCCAACGTCCTGACTTTC. It specifies CASSGDTYSGANVLTF.